This T cell receptor (beta chain) stems from a study of neoadjuvant nivolumab and ipilimumab in lung cancer. Study results and limitations: Only two of four nivolumab-treated tumors gained richness and clonality by surgery. Pretherapy blood TCR richness correlated positively with resected tumor richness.

Method: immunoSEQ multiplex PCR; TCRdb's copy keeps in-frame clones and lacks some. This table has about 10,000 clones, approximately 80% appearing once. The table lists this clone with a few counts. Its antigen is unknown. Looked up from germline, CDR1 is SGHTA and CDR2 is FQGNSA. The CDR3 spans 12 residues. V dropped 3 bases and J dropped 6 bases, with 7 bases sitting between them. The rearrangement links TRBV7-2 to TRBJ2-3; no firm D call. This TCR was sampled from an adult with non-small cell lung cancer. Some clones in this sample may be carry-over from other donors' samples. Source: tumor tissue, taken after neoadjuvant nivolumab, alone or with ipilimumab, at or shortly before surgery. The CDR3 loop reads CASSLPRDTQYF. The DNA for the CDR3 is TGTGCCAGCAGCTTGCCGCGGGATACGCAGTATTTT.